The 24 T cell receptor beta chains below come from one sample, sequenced in a study of Ad26.COV2.S vaccination and SARS-CoV-2 variants. Sequencing used immunoSEQ multiplex PCR; TCRdb keeps in-frame clones, though not all of them. The table has 85,000 to 120,000 clones, around three quarters seen once. The starting material was peripheral blood, obtained after recovery from COVID-19. All receptors come from a human donor who had recovered from COVID-19.

The chain recombines TRBV6-6 with TRBJ1-2, with 7 bases fitting TRBD1. Germline CDR1 reads MNHNY; CDR2 reads SVGAGI (reference sequence). This CDR3 is 11 amino acids long. The V and J ends lost 6 bases and 6 bases, in that order; junction bases with no gene match: 1. CDR3 sequence: CASSTGDGYTF. For the CDR3, the DNA is TGTGCCAGCAGCACAGGGGATGGCTACACCTTC.

The genes are TRBV3-1 (or the pseudogene TRBV3-2) and TRBJ1-2; TRBD1 is a possible D gene (5 bases). Trimming cost V 1 base and J 1 base, with 10 bases left between them. Germline V CDR1 and CDR2: LGHDT, YNNKEL (reference sequence). This CDR3 contains 15 residues. CDR3 in amino acids: CASSQAGLFNYGYTF. In DNA, the CDR3 is TGTGCCAGCAGCCAAGCGGGGCTTTTTAACTATGGCTACACCTTC.

This chain uses TRBV19 with TRBJ1-5; D not certain. Trimming shortened V by 2 bases and J by 4 bases, and 9 bases separated the two germline ends. The CDR3 loop spans 14 amino acids. CDR1 and CDR2 (germline): LNHDA, SQIVND (reference sequence). The CDR3, as DNA: TGTGCCAGTAGTATATCCCCCGTAAATCAGCCCCAGCATTTT. Protein: CASSISPVNQPQHF. Based on the CDR3 plus reference TRBV19 and TRBJ1-5, the full variable domain is DGGITQSPKYLFRKEGQNVTLSCEQNLNHDAMYWYRQDPGQGLRLIYYSQIVNDFQKGDIAEGYSVSREKKESFPLTVTSAQKNPTAFYLCASSISPVNQPQHFGDGTRLSIL.

The rearrangement joins TRBV12-3 or TRBV12-4 to TRBJ1-4; D is unclear. V was trimmed by 2 bases and J by 8 bases, leaving 9 bases between them. This CDR3 is built from 13 residues. CDR3 in amino acids: CASSLISGEKLFF. In DNA form, the CDR3 reads TGTGCCAGCAGTTTAATCAGCGGGGAAAAACTGTTTTTT.

The chain is built from TRBV18 and TRBJ2-2; D is undetermined. CDR1 KGHSH and CDR2 LQKENI come from the germline V gene. Deletions cut 2 bases from V and 5 bases from J, with 6 bases between. This CDR3 is built from 13 residues. The CDR3 nucleotides read TGTGCCAGCTCACCAGAGGAAACCGGGGAGCTGTTTTTT. Protein: CASSPEETGELFF.

The rearrangement joins TRBV28 to TRBJ2-6; tentative D call: TRBD1 (6 bases). The CDR3 is made up of 18 amino acids. Trimming stripped 2 bases from V and 0 bases from J, with 14 bases between. CDR1 is MDHEN, CDR2 SYDVKM, per germline. The CDR3 loop is CASSLGGGGLSGANVLTF. Written as DNA, the CDR3 is TGTGCCAGCAGTTTAGGGGGCGGCGGCCTCTCTGGGGCCAACGTCCTGACTTTC.

This chain joins TRBV7-2 and TRBJ2-7; no clear D gene. Trimming took 1 base from V and 4 from J, leaving 5 bases between them. The V gene's germline CDR1 is SGHTA and CDR2 FQGNSA. This CDR3 spans 12 amino acids. The CDR3 sequence: CASSLGVYEQYF. CDR3 nucleotides: TGTGCCAGCAGCTTAGGGGTTTACGAGCAGTACTTC. Full variable domain (remainder filled in from reference TRBV7-2 and TRBJ2-7): GAGVSQSPSNKVTEKGKDVELRCDPISGHTALYWYRQSLGQGLEFLIYFQGNSAPDKSGLPSDRFSAERTGGSVSTLTIQRTQQEDSAVYLCASSLGVYEQYFGPGTRLTVT.

The chain recombines TRBV28 with TRBJ1-1, with a tentative D call TRBD1 (6 bases). This CDR3 spans 12 amino acids. Looked up from germline, CDR1 is MDHEN and CDR2 is SYDVKM. Trimming took off 10 bases at V and 1 base at J, with 10 bases between the two ends. This CDR3 reads CATRGQNTEAFF. The DNA of the CDR3 is TGTGCCACCAGGGGACAGAACACTGAAGCTTTCTTT.

The chain couples TRBV5-4 to TRBJ1-1, with D perhaps TRBD1 (5 bases). V lost 4 bases, J lost 5 bases, and 15 bases lay in between. Germline CDR1 reads SGHNT; CDR2 reads YYREEE (reference sequence). The CDR3 runs to 14 residues. CDR3 coding DNA: TGTGCCAGCAGCCCGGGGGGGGACGGGACTGAAGCTTTCTTT. This codes for CASSPGGDGTEAFF. Full variable domain (remainder filled in from reference TRBV5-4 and TRBJ1-1): ETGVTQSPTHLIKTRGQQVTLRCSSQSGHNTVSWYQQALGQGPQFIFQYYREEENGRGNFPPRFSGLQFPNYSSELNVNALELDDSALYLCASSPGGDGTEAFFGQGTRLTVV.

This clone was seen a handful of times. The chain is built from TRBV14 and TRBJ1-6; D gene uncertain. CDR3 size: 15 residues. Trimming cost V 4 bases and J 6 bases, with 13 bases left between them. Per the germline V gene, CDR1 is SGHDN and CDR2 is FVKESK. CDR3 sequence (DNA): TGTGCCAGCAGCCGCAATCGGGGTTCTAATTCACCCCTCCACTTT. Residues: CASSRNRGSNSPLHF.

This clone was seen a few times. The rearrangement uses TRBV27 and TRBJ2-3, with 7 bases identical to TRBD1. There are 13 residues in the CDR3. The V gene's germline CDR1 is MNHEY and CDR2 SMNVEV (reference sequence). V lost 6 bases, J lost 3 bases, and 3 bases stayed unmatched. The CDR3 DNA is TGTGCCAGCAGGGCGACAGGGACAGATACGCAGTATTTT. This encodes CASRATGTDTQYF.

The gene calls are TRBV7-3 and TRBJ2-5, with D possibly matching TRBD2 (5 bases). Trimming took 6 bases from V and 5 from J, leaving 16 bases between them. CDR3 size: 14 residues. Germline CDR1 reads SGHTA; CDR2 reads FQGTGA. CDR3 bases: TGTGCCAGCAGTCAAGACGGGCGGGTGGAGACCCAGTACTTC. Protein: CASSQDGRVETQYF.

This chain connects TRBV6-5 to TRBJ2-2; D ambiguous. This CDR3 comprises 13 residues. Trimming removed 8 bases from V and 4 bases from J, with 11 bases in between. In germline, CDR1 is MNHEY, CDR2 SVGAGI. Here the CDR3 DNA reads TGTGCCAGCGCTAAGCCTATCACCGGGGAGCTGTTTTTT. It codes for CASAKPITGELFF.

On this clone itself: Different DNA sequences within this sample yield the same CDR3. This sequence joins TRBV20-1 and TRBJ1-1; the D is unclear. There are 11 residues in the CDR3. Trimming shortened V by 3 bases and J by 1 base, and 3 bases separated the two germline ends. Per germline, CDR1 DFQATT and CDR2 SNEGSKA (reference sequence). As DNA, the CDR3 is TGCAGTGCTAGGGAGAACACTGAAGCTTTCTTT. Amino acid sequence: CSARENTEAFF.

There are a few counts of this clone. The V gene is TRBV7-2, the J gene TRBJ1-2, with 7 bases that match TRBD1. J lost 7 bases, V lost 5 bases, and 4 bases had no gene match. From germline, CDR1 is SGHTA and CDR2 FQGNSA. The CDR3 loop spans 12 amino acids. CDR3 residues: CASSLRTGGYTF. In DNA, the CDR3 is TGTGCCAGCAGCCTTCGGACAGGTGGCTACACCTTC. The whole variable domain, remainder taken from reference TRBV7-2 and TRBJ1-2, is GAGVSQSPSNKVTEKGKDVELRCDPISGHTALYWYRQSLGQGLEFLIYFQGNSAPDKSGLPSDRFSAERTGGSVSTLTIQRTQQEDSAVYLCASSLRTGGYTFGSGTRLTVV.

The chain links TRBV19 to TRBJ1-6; no reliable D call. From germline, CDR1 is LNHDA and CDR2 SQIVND (reference sequence). V lost 4 bases and J lost 8, with 18 bases in between. The CDR3 contains 16 residues. CDR3 sequence (DNA): TGTGCCAGTAGTACCTCATTGAGGACCTGGGATTCACCCCTCCACTTT. Translating gives CASSTSLRTWDSPLHF.

This clone was seen many times. The chain is built from TRBV19 and TRBJ1-2; unclear D gene. Germline V gene data show CDR1 as LNHDA and CDR2 as SQIVND (reference sequence). CDR3 length: 15 amino acids. The V end lost 2 bases, the J end lost 1 base, and 11 bases lay between the germline ends. The CDR3 DNA follows: TGTGCCAGTAGTATAAGGCACCGAGATAACTATGGCTACACCTTC. This gives the protein CASSIRHRDNYGYTF.

The gene calls are TRBV4-2 and TRBJ1-1; D not certain. Germline values: CDR1 LGHNA, CDR2 YNFKEQ. The CDR3 is 13 amino acids. Trimming stripped 4 bases from V and 2 bases from J, with 8 bases between. The DNA of the CDR3 is TGTGCCAGCAGCCTTAGACTTAACACTGAAGCTTTCTTT. It specifies CASSLRLNTEAFF.

V and J are TRBV5-1 and TRBJ2-1; D tentatively reads TRBD1 or TRBD2 (5 bases each). The CDR3 spans 15 residues. Germline V gene sequence: CDR1 SGHRS, CDR2 YFSETQ. The V end was cut by 3 bases, the J end by 6 bases, with 16 bases between. The CDR3 sequence is CASSSGPSDVNEQFF. CDR3 sequence (DNA): TGCGCCAGCAGCTCGGGACCCAGCGATGTCAATGAGCAGTTCTTC.

The rearrangement links TRBV30 to TRBJ1-4; D is possibly TRBD1 (5 bases). The CDR3 covers 13 residues. Germline V gene lookup returns CDR1 GTSNPN and CDR2 SVGIG (reference sequence). Trimming removed 0 bases from V and 7 bases from J, with 9 bases in between. In DNA form, the CDR3 reads TGTGCCTGGAGTGTACTGCAGGGTGAAAAACTGTTTTTT. It specifies CAWSVLQGEKLFF. Combining the CDR3 with reference TRBV30 and TRBJ1-4 gives the whole variable domain SQTIHQWPATLVQPVGSPLSLECTVEGTSNPNLYWYRQAAGRGLQLLFYSVGIGQISSEVPQNLSASRPQDRQFILSSKKLLLSDSGFYLCAWSVLQGEKLFFGSGTQLSVL.

The chain links TRBV7-2 to TRBJ2-1; 8 positions agree with TRBD2. Germline loops: CDR1 SGHTA, CDR2 FQGNSA. Trimming cost V 6 bases and J 4 bases; bases outside gene matches: 14. This CDR3 has 17 residues. CDR3 in DNA: TGTGCCAGCAGTTCACCTGGCTTGGCGGGGGGATACAATGAGCAGTTCTTC. This encodes CASSSPGLAGGYNEQFF.

The chain is built from TRBV3-1 (or the pseudogene TRBV3-2) and TRBJ2-1; D unclear. Trimming removed 2 bases at V and 8 bases at J, with 13 bases between. CDR1 LGHDT and CDR2 YNNKEL come from the germline V gene (reference sequence). The CDR3 sequence is 14 residues long. CDR3 region: CASSQMDGSYEQFF. The CDR3 DNA is TGTGCCAGCAGCCAAATGGACGGTTCCTATGAGCAGTTCTTC.

This rearrangement joins TRBV12-3 or TRBV12-4 to TRBJ1-1; D remains unclear. The CDR3 consists of 12 residues. Trimming took off 5 bases at V and 10 bases at J, with 14 bases between the two ends. The CDR3 protein is CASSPLPRGAFF. DNA for the CDR3: TGTGCCAGCAGTCCCCTCCCTCGGGGAGCTTTCTTT.

The chain links TRBV10-3 to TRBJ2-2; no reliable D call. The CDR3 extends over 14 amino acids. Trimming left V 0 bases short and J 7 bases short, with 9 bases between. Looked up from germline, CDR1 is ENHRY and CDR2 is SYGVKD. CDR3 residues: CAISESVEIGELFF. CDR3 coding DNA: TGTGCCATCAGTGAGTCAGTGGAGATCGGGGAGCTGTTTTTT.